These T cell receptor beta chains were read from a single sample in a study of blood T cells in healthy people across ages. TCRdb independently ran MiXCR on the 5' RACE reads; one entry per CDR3 protein. Seen here are hundreds of thousands of distinct CDR3 sequences, around 45% observed once, and the top ten hold roughly a third. The sequenced sample consisted of blood. The receptors shown here come from a woman in her sixties or seventies in good health. Each CDR3 is given with its conserved first and last residue. The D gene is left open where the match is weak. Expanded clones are given a class, and other clones once, few, many or no size at all.

cdr3_nt cdr3_aa d_call j_call v_call clone_size
TGTGCCAGCTGGAAAAGCTACAATGAGCAGTTCTTC CASWKSYNEQFF . TRBJ2-1 TRBV6-6 .
TGTGCCAGCAGTGACGCTGGCTACACCTTC CASSDAGYTF . TRBJ1-2 TRBV6-1 .
TGTGCCAGCAGCGGCGGGACAGGCGAGTTAGGAACCCCCCACTTT CASSGGTGELGTPHF TRBD1 TRBJ1-6 TRBV9 .
TGCAGCGTTGGGGACAGAACCTATGGCTACACCTTC CSVGDRTYGYTF TRBD1 TRBJ1-2 TRBV29-1 few
TGTGCCAGCAGCCTATTAGCGGGAAAGGCGGCGAATGAGCAGTTCTTC CASSLLAGKAANEQFF TRBD2 TRBJ2-1 TRBV3-1 .
TGTGCCAGCACCCCTACTCCGGGACCATACAATGAGCAGTTCTTC CASTPTPGPYNEQFF . TRBJ2-1 TRBV27 few
TGCAGCACGAACGTCCGCACAGATACGCAGTATTTT CSTNVRTDTQYF . TRBJ2-3 TRBV20-1 .
TGCAGTGCTAGCAGTGGACAGGGGTCAAAAAACATTCAGTACTTC CSASSGQGSKNIQYF TRBD1 TRBJ2-4 TRBV20-1 .
TGTGCCAGCAGCCCGGGCCTAGTACTTTACAATGAGCAGTTCTTC CASSPGLVLYNEQFF . TRBJ2-1 TRBV7-2 .
TGCGCCAGCAGCTTGGAAGGCAGGGCGGGGTTCGAGCAGTACTTC CASSLEGRAGFEQYF . TRBJ2-7 TRBV5-1 .